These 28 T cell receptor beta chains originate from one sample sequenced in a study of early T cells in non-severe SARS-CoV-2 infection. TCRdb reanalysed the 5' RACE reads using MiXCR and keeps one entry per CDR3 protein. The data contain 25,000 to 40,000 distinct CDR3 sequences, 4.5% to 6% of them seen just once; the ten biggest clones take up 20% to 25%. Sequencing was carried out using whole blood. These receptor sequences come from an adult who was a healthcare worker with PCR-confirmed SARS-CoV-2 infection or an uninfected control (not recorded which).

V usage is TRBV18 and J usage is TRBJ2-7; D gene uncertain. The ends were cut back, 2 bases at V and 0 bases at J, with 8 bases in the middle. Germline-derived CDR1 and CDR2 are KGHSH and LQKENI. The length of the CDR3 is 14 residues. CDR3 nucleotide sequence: TGTGCCAGCTCACCATCGACGGCCTCCTACGAGCAGTACTTC. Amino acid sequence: CASSPSTASYEQYF.

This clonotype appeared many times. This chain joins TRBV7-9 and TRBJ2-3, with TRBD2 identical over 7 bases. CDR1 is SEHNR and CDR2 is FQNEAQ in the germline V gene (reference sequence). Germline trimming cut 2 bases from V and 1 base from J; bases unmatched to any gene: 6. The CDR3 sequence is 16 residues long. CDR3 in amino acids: CASSLSLGRGTDTQYF. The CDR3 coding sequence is TGTGCCAGCAGCTTATCGCTGGGGAGGGGCACAGATACGCAGTATTTT.

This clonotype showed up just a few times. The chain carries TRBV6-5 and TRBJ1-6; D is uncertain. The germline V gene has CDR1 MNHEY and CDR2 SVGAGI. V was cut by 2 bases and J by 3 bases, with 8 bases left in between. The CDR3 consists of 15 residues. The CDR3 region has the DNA TGTGCCAGCAGTTACGAGGGTGGCTATAATTCACCCCTCCACTTT. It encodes CASSYEGGYNSPLHF.

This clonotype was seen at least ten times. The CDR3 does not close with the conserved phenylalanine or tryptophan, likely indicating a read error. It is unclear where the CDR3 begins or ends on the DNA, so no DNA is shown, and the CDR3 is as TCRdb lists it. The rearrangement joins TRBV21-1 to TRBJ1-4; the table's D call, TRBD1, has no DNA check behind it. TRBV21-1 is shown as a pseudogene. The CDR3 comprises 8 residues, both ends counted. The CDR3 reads CASRGRAL.

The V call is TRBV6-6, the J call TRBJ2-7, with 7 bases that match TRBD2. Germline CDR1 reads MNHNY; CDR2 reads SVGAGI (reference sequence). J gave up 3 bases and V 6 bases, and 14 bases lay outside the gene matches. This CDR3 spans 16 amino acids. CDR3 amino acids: CASSPALAGQGYEQYF. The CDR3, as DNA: TGTGCCAGCAGCCCCGCTTTAGCGGGCCAAGGCTACGAGCAGTACTTC.

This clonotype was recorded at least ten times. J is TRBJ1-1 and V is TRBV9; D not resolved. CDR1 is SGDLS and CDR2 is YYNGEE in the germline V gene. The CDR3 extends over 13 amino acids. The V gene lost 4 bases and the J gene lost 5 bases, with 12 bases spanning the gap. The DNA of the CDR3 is TGTGCCAGCAGCCCGTATAGCGGGACTGAAGCTTTCTTT. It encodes CASSPYSGTEAFF.

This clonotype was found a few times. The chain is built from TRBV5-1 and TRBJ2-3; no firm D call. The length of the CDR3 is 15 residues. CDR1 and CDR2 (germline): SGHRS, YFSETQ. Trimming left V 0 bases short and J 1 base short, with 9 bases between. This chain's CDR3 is CASSLEWRGTDTQYF. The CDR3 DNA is TGCGCCAGCAGCTTGGAGTGGAGAGGCACAGATACGCAGTATTTT.

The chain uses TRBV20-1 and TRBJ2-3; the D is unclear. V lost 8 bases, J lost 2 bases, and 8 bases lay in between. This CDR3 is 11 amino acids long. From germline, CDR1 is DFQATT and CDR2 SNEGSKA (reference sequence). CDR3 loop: CSMPSTDTQYF. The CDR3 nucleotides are TGCAGTATGCCGTCCACAGATACGCAGTATTTT.

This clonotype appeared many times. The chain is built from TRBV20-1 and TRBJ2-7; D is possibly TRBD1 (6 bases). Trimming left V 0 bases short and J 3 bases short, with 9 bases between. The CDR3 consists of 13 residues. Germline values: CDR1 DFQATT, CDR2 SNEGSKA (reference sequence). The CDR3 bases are TGCAGTGCTAGAGATGGACAGCACTACGAGCAGTACTTC. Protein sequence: CSARDGQHYEQYF.

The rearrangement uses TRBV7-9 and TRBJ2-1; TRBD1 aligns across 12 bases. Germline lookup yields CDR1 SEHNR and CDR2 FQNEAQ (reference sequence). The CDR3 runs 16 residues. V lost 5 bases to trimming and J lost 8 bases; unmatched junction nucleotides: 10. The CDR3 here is CASSLRGTGGEDEQFF. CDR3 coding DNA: TGTGCCAGCAGCCTACGAGGGACAGGGGGCGAAGATGAGCAGTTCTTC.

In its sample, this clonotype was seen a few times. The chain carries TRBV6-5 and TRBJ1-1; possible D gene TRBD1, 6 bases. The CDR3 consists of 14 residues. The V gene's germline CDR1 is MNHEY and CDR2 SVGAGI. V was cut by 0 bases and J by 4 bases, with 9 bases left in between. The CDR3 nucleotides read TGTGCCAGCAGTTACTCGAGGGGGGGCACTGAAGCTTTCTTT. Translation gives CASSYSRGGTEAFF.

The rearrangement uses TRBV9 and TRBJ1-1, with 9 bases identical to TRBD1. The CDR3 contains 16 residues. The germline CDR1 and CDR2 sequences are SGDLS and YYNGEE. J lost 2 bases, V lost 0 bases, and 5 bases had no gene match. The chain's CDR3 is CASSVAMTGGNTEAFF. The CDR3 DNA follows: TGTGCCAGCAGCGTAGCTATGACAGGGGGTAACACTGAAGCTTTCTTT.

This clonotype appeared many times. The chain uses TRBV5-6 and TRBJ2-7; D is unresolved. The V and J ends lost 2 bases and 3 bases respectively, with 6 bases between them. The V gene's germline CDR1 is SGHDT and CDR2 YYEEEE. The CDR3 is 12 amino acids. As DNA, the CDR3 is TGTGCCAGCAGCTTAGGGAACTACGAGCAGTACTTC. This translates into CASSLGNYEQYF.

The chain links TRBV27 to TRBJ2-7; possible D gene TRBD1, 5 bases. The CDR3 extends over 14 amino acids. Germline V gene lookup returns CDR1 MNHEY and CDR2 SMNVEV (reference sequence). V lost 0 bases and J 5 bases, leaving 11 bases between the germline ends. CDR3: CASSLSDMRNEQYF. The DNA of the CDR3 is TGTGCCAGCAGTTTATCGGACATGAGAAACGAGCAGTACTTC.

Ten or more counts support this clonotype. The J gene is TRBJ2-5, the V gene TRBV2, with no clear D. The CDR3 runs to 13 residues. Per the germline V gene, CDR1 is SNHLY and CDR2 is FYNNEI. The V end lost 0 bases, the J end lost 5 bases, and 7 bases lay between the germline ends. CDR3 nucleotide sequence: TGTGCCAGCAGTGAAGCGCTAGGGGAGACCCAGTACTTC. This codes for CASSEALGETQYF.

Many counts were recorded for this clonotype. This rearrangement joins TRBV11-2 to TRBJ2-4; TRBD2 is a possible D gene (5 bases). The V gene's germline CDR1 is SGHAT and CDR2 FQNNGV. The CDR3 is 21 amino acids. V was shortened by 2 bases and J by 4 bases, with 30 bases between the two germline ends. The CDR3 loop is CASSLLPGLPNPREAKNIQYF. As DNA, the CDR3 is TGTGCCAGCAGCTTATTGCCAGGACTCCCAAACCCCAGAGAGGCGAAAAACATTCAGTACTTC.

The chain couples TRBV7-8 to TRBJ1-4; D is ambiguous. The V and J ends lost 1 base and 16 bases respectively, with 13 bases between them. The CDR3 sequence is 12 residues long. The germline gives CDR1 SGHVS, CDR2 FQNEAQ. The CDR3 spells CASSLDGLEPFF. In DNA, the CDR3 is TGTGCCAGCAGCTTAGATGGGTTAGAGCCGTTTTTT.

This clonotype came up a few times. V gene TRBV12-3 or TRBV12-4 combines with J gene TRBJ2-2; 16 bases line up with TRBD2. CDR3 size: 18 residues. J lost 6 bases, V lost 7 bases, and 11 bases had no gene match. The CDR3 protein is CASTKWGTSGREAGELFF. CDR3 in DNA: TGTGCCAGCACCAAGTGGGGGACTAGCGGGAGGGAAGCCGGGGAGCTGTTTTTT.

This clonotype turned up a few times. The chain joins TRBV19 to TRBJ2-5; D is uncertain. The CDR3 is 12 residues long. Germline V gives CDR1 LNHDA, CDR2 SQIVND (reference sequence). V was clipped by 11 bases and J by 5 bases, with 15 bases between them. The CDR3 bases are TGTGCCCCCCCAGTTCGCTGTGAGACCCAGTACTTC. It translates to CAPPVRCETQYF.

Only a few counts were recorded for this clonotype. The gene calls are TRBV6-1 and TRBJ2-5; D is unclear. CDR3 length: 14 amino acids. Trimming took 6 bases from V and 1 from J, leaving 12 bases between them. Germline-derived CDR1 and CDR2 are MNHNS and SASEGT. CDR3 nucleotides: TGTGCCAGCAGAGCAGACTTAGTCCAAGAGACCCAGTACTTC. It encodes CASRADLVQETQYF.

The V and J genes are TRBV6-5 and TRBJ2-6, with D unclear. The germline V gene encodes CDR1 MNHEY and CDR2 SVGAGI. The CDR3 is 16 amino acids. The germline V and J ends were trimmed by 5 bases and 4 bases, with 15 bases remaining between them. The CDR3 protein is CASSRFRSPGANVLTF. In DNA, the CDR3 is TGTGCCAGCAGTCGGTTTAGGAGCCCGGGGGCCAACGTCCTGACTTTC.

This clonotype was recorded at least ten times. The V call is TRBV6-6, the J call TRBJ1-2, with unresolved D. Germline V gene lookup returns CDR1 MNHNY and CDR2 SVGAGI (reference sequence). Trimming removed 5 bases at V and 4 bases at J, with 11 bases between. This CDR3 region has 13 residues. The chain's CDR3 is CASSPDRFYGYTF. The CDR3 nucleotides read TGTGCCAGCAGTCCGGACCGCTTCTATGGCTACACCTTC.

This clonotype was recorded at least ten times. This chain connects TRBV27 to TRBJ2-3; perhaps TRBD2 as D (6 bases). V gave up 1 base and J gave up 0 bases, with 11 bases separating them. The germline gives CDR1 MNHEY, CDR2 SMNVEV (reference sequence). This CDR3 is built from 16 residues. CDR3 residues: CASSLWGSGSTDTQYF. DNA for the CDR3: TGTGCCAGCAGTTTATGGGGCAGCGGGAGCACAGATACGCAGTATTTT.

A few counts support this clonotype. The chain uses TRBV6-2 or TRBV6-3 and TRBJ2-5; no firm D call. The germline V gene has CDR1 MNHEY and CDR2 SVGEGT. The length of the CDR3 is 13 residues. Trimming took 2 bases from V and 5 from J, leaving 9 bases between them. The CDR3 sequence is CASSYQELETQYF. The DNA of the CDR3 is TGTGCCAGCAGTTACCAGGAACTGGAGACCCAGTACTTC.

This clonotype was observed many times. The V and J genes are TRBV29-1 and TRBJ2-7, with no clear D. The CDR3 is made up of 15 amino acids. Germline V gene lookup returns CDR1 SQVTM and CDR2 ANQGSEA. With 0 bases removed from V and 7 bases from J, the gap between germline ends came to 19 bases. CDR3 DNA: TGCAGCGTTGAAGATCTTCGGACCCCACTGGGGGAGCAGTACTTC. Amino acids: CSVEDLRTPLGEQYF.

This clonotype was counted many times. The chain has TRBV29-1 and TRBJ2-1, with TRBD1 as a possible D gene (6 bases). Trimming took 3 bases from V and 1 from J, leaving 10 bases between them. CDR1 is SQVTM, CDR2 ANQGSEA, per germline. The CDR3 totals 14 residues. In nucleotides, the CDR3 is TGCAGCGTTGATTGGGGGCTTTCCTACAATGAGCAGTTCTTC. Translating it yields CSVDWGLSYNEQFF.

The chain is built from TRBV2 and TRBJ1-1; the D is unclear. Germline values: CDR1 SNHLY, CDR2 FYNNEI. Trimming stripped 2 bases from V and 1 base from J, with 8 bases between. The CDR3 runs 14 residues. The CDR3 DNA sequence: TGTGCCAGCAGTGAACAACAAGCGAACACTGAAGCTTTCTTT. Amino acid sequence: CASSEQQANTEAFF.

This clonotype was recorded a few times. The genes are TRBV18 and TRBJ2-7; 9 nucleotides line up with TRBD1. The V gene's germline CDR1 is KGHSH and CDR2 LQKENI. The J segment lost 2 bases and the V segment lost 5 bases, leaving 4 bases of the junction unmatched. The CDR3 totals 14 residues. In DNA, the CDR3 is TGTGCCAGCTCAACCGGGACAGGGACCTACGAGCAGTACTTC. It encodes CASSTGTGTYEQYF.